This TCR beta chain was found in a study of T-cell memory formation after mild COVID-19. Study background: TCR clusters were largely donor specific. Findings and caveats of the study: Certain responding clones were present in pre-infection memory, suggesting participation of cross-reactive memory.

With constant-segment primers, 5'RACE yielded cDNA libraries of TCR alpha and TCR beta that carried sample barcodes and UMIs. TCRdb redid the calling of the 5' RACE reads with MiXCR, one entry per CDR3 protein. Of 300,000 to 400,000 distinct CDR3 sequences in the sample, roughly 15% are singletons; the top ten hold about a fifth. Trimming shortened V by 6 bases and J by 7 bases, and 16 bases separated the two germline ends. CDR1 and CDR2 from the germline V gene are LNHDA and SQIVND (reference sequence). The CDR3 is made up of 14 amino acids. Points on this clonotype: Its antigen is not known.

Input material: PBMCs or a T cell subset sorted from them (not recorded which). The chain links TRBV19 to TRBJ1-5, with D maybe TRBD1 (6 bases). This sequence originates from a man aged 18-30 years who had mild COVID-19 (a few samples of this study predate the infection). Cell type and time point are not known. Written as DNA, the CDR3 is TGTGCCAGTAGGGGGGCGCCGATAGAGCAGCCCCAGCATTTT. Protein product: CASRGAPIEQPQHF.